This TCR beta chain emerged from a study of T cell changes during pregnancy in multiple sclerosis. The CDR3 covers 14 residues. Between the trimmed V and J ends, which lost 2 bases and 2 bases, there was a span of 10 bases. CDR1 SGHDN and CDR2 FVKESK come from the germline V gene. Method: immunoSEQ multiplex PCR; TCRdb's copy keeps in-frame clones and lacks some. The sample yields 50,000 to 80,000 clones, about 91% seen once. The chain combines TRBV14 with TRBJ2-7, with a tentative D call TRBD2 (5 bases). Sequenced here: CD8+ T cells from peripheral blood mononuclear cells, sampled before pregnancy. This clonotype was obtained from a female donor with multiple sclerosis, enrolled in a pregnancy study. The CDR3 DNA sequence: TGTGCCAGCAGCCAACCGGAGGAAGCCTACGAGCAGTACTTC. It is translated as CASSQPEEAYEQYF. Combining the CDR3 with reference TRBV14 and TRBJ2-7 gives the whole variable domain EAGVTQFPSHSVIEKGQTVTLRCDPISGHDNLYWYRRVMGKEIKFLLHFVKESKQDESGMPNNRFLAERTGGTYSTLKVQPAELEDSGVYFCASSQPEEAYEQYFGPGTRLTVT.